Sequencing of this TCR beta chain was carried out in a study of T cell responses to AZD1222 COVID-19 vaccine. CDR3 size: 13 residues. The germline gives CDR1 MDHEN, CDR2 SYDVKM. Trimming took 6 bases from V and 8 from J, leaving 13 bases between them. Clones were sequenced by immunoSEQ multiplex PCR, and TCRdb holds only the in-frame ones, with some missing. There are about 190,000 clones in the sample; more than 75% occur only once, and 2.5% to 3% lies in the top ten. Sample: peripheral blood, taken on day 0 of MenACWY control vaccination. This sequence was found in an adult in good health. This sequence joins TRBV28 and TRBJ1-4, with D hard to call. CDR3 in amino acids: CASSSVRLEKLFF. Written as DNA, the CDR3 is TGTGCCAGCAGCTCCGTTCGATTAGAAAAACTGTTTTTT. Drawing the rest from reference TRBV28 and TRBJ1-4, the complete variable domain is DVKVTQSSRYLVKRTGEKVFLECVQDMDHENMFWYRQDPGLGLRLIYFSYDVKMKEKGDIPEGYSVSREKKERFSLILESASTNQTSMYLCASSSVRLEKLFFGSGTQLSVL.